These T cell receptor beta chains were read from a single sample in a study of T-cell reconstitution after alpha-beta-depleted transplantation in children. Using its own MiXCR run on the PCR reads, TCRdb lists one record per CDR3 protein. The sample holds roughly 400,000 distinct CDR3 sequences, roughly 43% seen once. This specimen consisted of PBMCs, obtained before TCRalphabeta/CD19-depleted stem cell transplant. The receptors come from a girl aged 2 to 9 with aplastic anemia, due to receive a stem cell transplant. Each CDR3 is given with its conserved first and last residue. The D gene is left open where the match is weak. Not every row has a clone size; where given, it reads once, few, many or a size class.

j_gene | abundance | v_gene | d_gene | CDR3nt | CDR3aa
TRBJ2-5 | few | TRBV7-8 | TRBD2 | TGTGCCAGCACCCGGGGAGGCGGGGGTAGAGAGACCCAGTACTTC | CASTRGGGGRETQYF
TRBJ2-7 | many | TRBV7-2 | NA | TGTGCCAGCAGCCAATACACAGGGTTCGAGCAGTACTTC | CASSQYTGFEQYF
TRBJ1-5 | many | TRBV27 | NA | TGTGCCAGCAGTTTATCGGGGGATAGCAATCAGCCCCAGCATTTT | CASSLSGDSNQPQHF
TRBJ2-4 | NA | TRBV14 | NA | TGTGCCAGCAGCCAAGGAGGGTCTCGCAGACAAAACATTCAGTACTTC | CASSQGGSRRQNIQYF
TRBJ1-6 | NA | TRBV7-9 | NA | TGTGCCAGCAGCCCTAAGACACAGAATTCACCCCTCCACTTT | CASSPKTQNSPLHF
TRBJ2-3 | NA | TRBV5-5 | TRBD1 | TGTGCCAGCAGCTGGGACAGCGTCGGGCCGGATACGCAGTATTTT | CASSWDSVGPDTQYF
TRBJ1-6 | NA | TRBV28 | NA | TGTGCCAGCAGTTCCCCTTGGGAGCAGGGGCGTAATTCACCCCTCCACTTT | CASSSPWEQGRNSPLHF
TRBJ2-5 | NA | TRBV6-2/TRBV6-3 | TRBD1 | TGTGCCACCACGGCAGGGGGCCGAGAGACCCAGTACTTC | CATTAGGRETQYF
TRBJ2-1 | NA | TRBV29-1 | NA | TGCAGCGCTGGGATTAAACTAGCCCTCTACAATGAGCAGTTCTTC | CSAGIKLALYNEQFF
TRBJ2-3 | many | TRBV3-1 | NA | TGTGCCAGCAGCCTAGGACAGAGGGTGAGAGCAGATACGCAGTATTTT | CASSLGQRVRADTQYF
TRBJ2-3 | NA | TRBV20-1 | NA | TGCAGTGTTCGCGGGAATTGGGGCACAGATACGCAGTATTTT | CSVRGNWGTDTQYF
TRBJ2-1 | NA | TRBV7-6 | NA | TGTGCCAGCAGCTCCCAGGGCGGGATAGGGCATGAGCAGTTCTTC | CASSSQGGIGHEQFF
TRBJ2-3 | NA | TRBV2 | TRBD2 | TGTGCCAGCCGAAGTCGACTAGCGGCCACAGATACGCAGTATTTT | CASRSRLAATDTQYF
TRBJ2-3 | NA | TRBV18 | NA | TGTGCCAGCTCATCTGGGGGTGGAGCAGTAGATACGCAGTATTTT | CASSSGGGAVDTQYF
TRBJ2-2 | once | TRBV6-1 | TRBD2 | TGTGCCAGCACCGTCCAGCGGCTAGCGGGAGGGGGCACCGGGGAGCTGTTTTTT | CASTVQRLAGGGTGELFF
TRBJ1-2 | NA | TRBV12-3/TRBV12-4 | NA | TGTGCCAGCGGAGGGAGTCTGGACTATGGCTACACCTTC | CASGGSLDYGYTF
TRBJ2-1 | NA | TRBV5-1 | TRBD2 | TGCGCCAGCAGCTTGCTCTCCGGGGACATAGCGGGACGGAATGAGCAGTTCTTC | CASSLLSGDIAGRNEQFF